The clone carrying this T cell receptor beta chain was observed at least ten times. The antigen remains unidentified. This specimen comes from a study of T cells in Graves' hyperthyroidism and ophthalmopathy. Findings of the study overall: Expanded thyroid clonotypes (above 0.001) were mostly also found in blood.

CDR3 size: 12 residues. Germline loops: CDR1 DFQATT, CDR2 SNEGSKA (reference sequence). Trimming took 5 bases from V and 2 from J, leaving 10 bases between them. Exclusion criteria comprised uncontrolled infection, other autoimmune disease, pregnancy or lactation. Amplified regions were TCR beta CDR3 sequences from RNA transcripts. Using the HTBI primer set, a first-round RT-PCR was run on the TCR CDR3. TCRdb independently ran MiXCR on the multiplex PCR reads; one entry per CDR3 protein. The table records some 300,000 distinct CDR3 sequences, approximately 18% of them present only once. The sequence was collected from a man aged 45-65 years with Graves' ophthalmopathy. The V gene is TRBV20-1, the J gene TRBJ2-7; D gene unclear. Sequencing was performed on blood. The CDR3 DNA is TGCAGTGCTCTGACGGCCGCCTACGAGCAGTACTTC. It encodes CSALTAAYEQYF.